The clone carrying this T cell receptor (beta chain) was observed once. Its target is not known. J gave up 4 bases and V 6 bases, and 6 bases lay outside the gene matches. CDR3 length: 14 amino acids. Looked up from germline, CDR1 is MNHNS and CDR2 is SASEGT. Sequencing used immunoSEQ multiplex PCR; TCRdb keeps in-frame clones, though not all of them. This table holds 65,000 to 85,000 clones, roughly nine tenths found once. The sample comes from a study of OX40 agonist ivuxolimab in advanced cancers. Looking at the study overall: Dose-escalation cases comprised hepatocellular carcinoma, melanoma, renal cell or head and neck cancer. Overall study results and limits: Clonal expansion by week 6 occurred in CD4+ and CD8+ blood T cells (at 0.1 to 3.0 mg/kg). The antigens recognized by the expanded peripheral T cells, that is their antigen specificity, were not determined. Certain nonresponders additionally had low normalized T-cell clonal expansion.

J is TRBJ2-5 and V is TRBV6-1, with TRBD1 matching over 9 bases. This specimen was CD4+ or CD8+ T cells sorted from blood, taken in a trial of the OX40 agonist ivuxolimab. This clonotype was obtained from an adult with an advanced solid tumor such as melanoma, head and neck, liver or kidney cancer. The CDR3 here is CASRARGQGETQYF. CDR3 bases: TGTGCCAGCAGAGCCAGGGGACAGGGAGAGACCCAGTACTTC.